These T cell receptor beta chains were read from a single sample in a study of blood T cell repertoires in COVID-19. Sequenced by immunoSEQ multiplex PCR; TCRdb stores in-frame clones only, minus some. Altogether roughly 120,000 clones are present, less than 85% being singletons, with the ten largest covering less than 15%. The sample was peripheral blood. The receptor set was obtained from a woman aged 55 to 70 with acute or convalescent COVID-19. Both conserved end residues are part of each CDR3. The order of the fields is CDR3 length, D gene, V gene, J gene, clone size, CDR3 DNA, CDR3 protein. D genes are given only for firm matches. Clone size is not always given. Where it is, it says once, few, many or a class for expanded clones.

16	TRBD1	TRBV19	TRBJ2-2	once	TGTGCCAGTAGTTTGGGCACAGGGGTGAACACCGGGGAGCTGTTTTTT	CASSLGTGVNTGELFF
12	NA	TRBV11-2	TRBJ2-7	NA	TGTGCCAGCAGCCTGGGCAGATACGAGCAGTACTTC	CASSLGRYEQYF
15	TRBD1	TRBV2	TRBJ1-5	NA	TGTGCCAGCAGCCTGGACAGGGTAGGCAATCAGCCCCAGCATTTT	CASSLDRVGNQPQHF
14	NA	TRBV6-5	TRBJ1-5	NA	TGTGCCAGCAACAGCAGGGGTCGAAATCAGCCCCAGCATTTT	CASNSRGRNQPQHF
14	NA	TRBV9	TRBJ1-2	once	TGTGCCAGCAGCGTAGCCATGAGTAGCTATGGCTACACCTTC	CASSVAMSSYGYTF
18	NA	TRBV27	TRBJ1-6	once	TGTGCCAGCAGTCCCTCTTTAAGTACAGGTGATTATAATTCACCCCTCCACTTT	CASSPSLSTGDYNSPLHF
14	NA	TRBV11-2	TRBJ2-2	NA	TGTGCCAGCAGCCCCACCCGGGACACCGGGGAGCTGTTTTTT	CASSPTRDTGELFF
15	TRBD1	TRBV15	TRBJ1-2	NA	TGTGCCACCAGCAGCGGGGGAGGGACAGGCTATGGCTACACCTTC	CATSSGGGTGYGYTF
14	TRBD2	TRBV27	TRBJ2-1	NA	TGTGCCAGCAGTTTCCAACTAGCGGACAATGAGCAGTTCTTC	CASSFQLADNEQFF
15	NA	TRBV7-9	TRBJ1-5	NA	TGTGCCAGCAGCTTTGGGGGGAACGGCAGGGAGCCCCAGCATTTT	CASSFGGNGREPQHF
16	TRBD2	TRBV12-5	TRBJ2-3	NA	TGTGCTAGTGGTACTCTAGCGGGGGGGGCGACAGATACGCAGTATTTT	CASGTLAGGATDTQYF
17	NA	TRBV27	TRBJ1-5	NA	TGTGCCAGCAGTCTGAACTTCGACAGTACGAGCAATCAGCCCCAGCATTTT	CASSLNFDSTSNQPQHF
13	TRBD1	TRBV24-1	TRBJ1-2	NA	TGTGCCACCAGTGATTACAGGGGAGGTGGCTACACCTTC	CATSDYRGGGYTF
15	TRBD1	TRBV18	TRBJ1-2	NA	TGTGCCAGCTCTCACTCACAGGGGACTAACTATGGCTACACCTTC	CASSHSQGTNYGYTF
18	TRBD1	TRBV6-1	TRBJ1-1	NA	TGTGCCAGCAGTGAAGGAGGTAACAGGGGAAAATCCTCTACTGAAGCTTTCTTT	CASSEGGNRGKSSTEAFF
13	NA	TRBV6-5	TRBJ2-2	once	TGTGCCAGCAGTTTGGCAGTAACCGGGGAGCTGTTTTTT	CASSLAVTGELFF
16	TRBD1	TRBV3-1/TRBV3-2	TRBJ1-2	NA	TGTGCCAGCAGCCCAAGACTCCTAGGGACAGGCTATGGCTACACCTTC	CASSPRLLGTGYGYTF
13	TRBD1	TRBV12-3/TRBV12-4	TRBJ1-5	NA	TGTGCCAGCAGCCAGGGGGGCAATCAGCCCCAGCATTTT	CASSQGGNQPQHF
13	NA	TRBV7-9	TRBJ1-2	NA	TGTGCCAGCAGCGCCCGAGGCTATTATGGCTACACCTTC	CASSARGYYGYTF
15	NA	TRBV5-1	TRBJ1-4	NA	TGCGCCAGCAGGGTCAACTTATATACTAATGAAAAACTGTTTTTT	CASRVNLYTNEKLFF
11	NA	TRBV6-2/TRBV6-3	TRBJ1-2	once	TGTGCCAGCAGTTATATGGCTGGCTACACCTTC	CASSYMAGYTF
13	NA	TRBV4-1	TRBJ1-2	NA	TGCGCCAGCAGCCCCCGGGACACCTATGGCTACACCTTC	CASSPRDTYGYTF
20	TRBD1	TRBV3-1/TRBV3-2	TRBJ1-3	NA	TGTGCCAGCAGCCAAGACGTACCCGCTAACAGGGGGATCTCTGGAAACACCATATATTTT	CASSQDVPANRGISGNTIYF
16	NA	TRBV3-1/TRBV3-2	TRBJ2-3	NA	TGTGCCAGCAGCCAAGATCAGGGCGGAAGCACAGATACGCAGTATTTT	CASSQDQGGSTDTQYF
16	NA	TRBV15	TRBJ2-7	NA	TGTGCCACCAGCAGAGATCGTGGCGGAACGTGGGACGAGCAGTACTTC	CATSRDRGGTWDEQYF
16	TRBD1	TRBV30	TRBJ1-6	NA	TGTGCCTGGAGCCCAGGGGGCTTTTTCCCCCATTCACCCCTCCACTTT	CAWSPGGFFPHSPLHF
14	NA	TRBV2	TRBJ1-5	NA	TGTGCCTCCTCCTGGGCAGATAGCAATCAGCCCCAGCATTTT	CASSWADSNQPQHF
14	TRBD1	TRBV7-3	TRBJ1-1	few	TGTGCCAGCAGCGCTACAGGGGTACAGGCTGAAGCTTTCTTT	CASSATGVQAEAFF
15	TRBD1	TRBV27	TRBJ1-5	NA	TGTGCCAGCAGTTTAGGGACAGGGAAGAATCAGCCCCAGCATTTT	CASSLGTGKNQPQHF
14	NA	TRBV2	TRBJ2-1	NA	TGTGCCAGCACTTACATGGGGGGTTACAATGAGCAGTTCTTC	CASTYMGGYNEQFF
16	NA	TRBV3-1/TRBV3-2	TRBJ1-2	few	TGTGCCAGCAGCCCGTCTCAGCAACGGAGAGCTTATGGCTACACCTTC	CASSPSQQRRAYGYTF
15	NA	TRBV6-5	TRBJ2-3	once	TGTGCCAGCGGACCCTCGGGAATTAGCACAGATACGCAGTATTTT	CASGPSGISTDTQYF
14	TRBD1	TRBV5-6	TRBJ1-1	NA	TGTGCCAGCAGCTCCGGGACAGGGGACACTGAAGCTTTCTTT	CASSSGTGDTEAFF
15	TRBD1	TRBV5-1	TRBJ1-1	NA	TGCGCCAGTGGTAGGACAGGGGCGATGAACACTGAAGCTTTCTTT	CASGRTGAMNTEAFF
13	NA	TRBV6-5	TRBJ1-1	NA	TGTGCCAGCAGGCTACAGGAGAACACTGAAGCTTTCTTT	CASRLQENTEAFF
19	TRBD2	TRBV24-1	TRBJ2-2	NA	TGTGCCACCAGTGAACCCGGGACTAGCGGGGGGTCGGACACCGGGGAGCTGTTTTTT	CATSEPGTSGGSDTGELFF
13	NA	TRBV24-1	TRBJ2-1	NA	TGTGCCACCAGTGCCCTCCTTTACAATGAGCAGTTCTTC	CATSALLYNEQFF
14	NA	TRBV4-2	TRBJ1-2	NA	TGTGCCAGCAGCCCTTACAGTGCTAACTATGGCTACACCTTC	CASSPYSANYGYTF
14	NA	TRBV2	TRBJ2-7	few	TGTGCCAGCAGTATGGGATATGGACTCTCCGAGCAGTACTTC	CASSMGYGLSEQYF
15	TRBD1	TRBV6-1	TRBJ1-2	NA	TGTGCCAGCAGTGAAGCCGCAGGGGGCGGCTATGGCTACACCTTC	CASSEAAGGGYGYTF
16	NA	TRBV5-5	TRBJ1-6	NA	TGTGCCAGCAGCCCCCACCCCGGAGGCGGGAATTCACCCCTCCACTTT	CASSPHPGGGNSPLHF
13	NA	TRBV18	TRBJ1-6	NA	TGTGCCAGCTCGGGGAAAGGGGGATCACCCCTCCACTTT	CASSGKGGSPLHF
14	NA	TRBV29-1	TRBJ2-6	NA	TGCAGCGTCGCAGGGGTTTCCGGGGCCAACGTCCTGACTTTC	CSVAGVSGANVLTF
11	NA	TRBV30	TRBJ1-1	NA	TGTGCCTGGAGTGATTCTACTGAAGCTTTCTTT	CAWSDSTEAFF
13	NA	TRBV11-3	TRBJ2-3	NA	TGTGCCAGCAGCTTTTCGGGGTCATATACGCAGTATTTT	CASSFSGSYTQYF
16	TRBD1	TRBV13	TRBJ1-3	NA	TGTGCCAGCAGCTTAGTCGGACAGGGATTTGGAAACACCATATATTTT	CASSLVGQGFGNTIYF
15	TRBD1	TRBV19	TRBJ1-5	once	TGTGCCAGTATAGACAGGGGGCGTAGCAATCAGCCCCAGCATTTT	CASIDRGRSNQPQHF
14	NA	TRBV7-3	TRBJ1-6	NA	TGTGCCAGCAGCTTGCGGCCCCTTGATTCACCCCTCCACTTT	CASSLRPLDSPLHF
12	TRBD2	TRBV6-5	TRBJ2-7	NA	TGTGCCGCTGGGACTAGGAGTTACGAGCAGTACTTC	CAAGTRSYEQYF
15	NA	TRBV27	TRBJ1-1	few	TGTGCCAGCAGTTTAAGCCCCCCGGGGAACACTGAAGCTTTCTTT	CASSLSPPGNTEAFF
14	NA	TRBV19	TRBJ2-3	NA	TGTGCCAGTAGTCCACTGGGGGAGGAGGATACGCAGTATTTT	CASSPLGEEDTQYF
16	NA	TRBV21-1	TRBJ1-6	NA	TGTGCCACCCTGAGGGGGGAGGGCTCCTATAATTCACCCCTCCACTTT	CATLRGEGSYNSPLHF
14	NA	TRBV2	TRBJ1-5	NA	TGTGCCAGCAGTGAATCGGGAGTCAATCAGCCCCAGCATTTT	CASSESGVNQPQHF
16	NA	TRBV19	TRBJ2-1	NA	TGTGCCAGTAACCCCGGGGGGGACAGAACCTACAATGAGCAGTTCTTC	CASNPGGDRTYNEQFF